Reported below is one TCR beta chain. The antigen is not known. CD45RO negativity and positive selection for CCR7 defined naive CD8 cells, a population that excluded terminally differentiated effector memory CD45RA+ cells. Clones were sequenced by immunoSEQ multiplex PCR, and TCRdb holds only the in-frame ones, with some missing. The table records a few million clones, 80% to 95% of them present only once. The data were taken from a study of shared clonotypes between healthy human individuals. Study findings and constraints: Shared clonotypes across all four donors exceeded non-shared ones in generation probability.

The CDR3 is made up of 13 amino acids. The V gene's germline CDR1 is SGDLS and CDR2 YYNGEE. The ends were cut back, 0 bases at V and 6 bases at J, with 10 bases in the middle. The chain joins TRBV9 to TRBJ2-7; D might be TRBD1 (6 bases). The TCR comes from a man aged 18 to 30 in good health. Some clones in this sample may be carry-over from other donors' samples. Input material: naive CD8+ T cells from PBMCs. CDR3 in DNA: TGTGCCAGCAGCGTAGCTACAGGGCCCGAGCAGTACTTC. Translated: CASSVATGPEQYF.